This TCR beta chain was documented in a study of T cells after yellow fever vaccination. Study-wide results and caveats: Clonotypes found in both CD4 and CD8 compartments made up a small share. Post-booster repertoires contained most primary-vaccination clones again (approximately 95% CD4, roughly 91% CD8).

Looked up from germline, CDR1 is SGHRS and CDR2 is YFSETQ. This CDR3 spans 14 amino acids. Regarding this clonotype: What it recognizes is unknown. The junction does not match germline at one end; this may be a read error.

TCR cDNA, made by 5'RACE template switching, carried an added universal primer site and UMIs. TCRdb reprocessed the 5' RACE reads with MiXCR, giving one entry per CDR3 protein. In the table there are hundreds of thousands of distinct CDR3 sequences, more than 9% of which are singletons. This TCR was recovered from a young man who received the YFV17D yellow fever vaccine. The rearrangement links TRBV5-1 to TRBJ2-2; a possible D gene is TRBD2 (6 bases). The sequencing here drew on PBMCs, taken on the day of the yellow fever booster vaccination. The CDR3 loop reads CASSKAVSTGGLFF. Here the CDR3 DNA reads TGCGCCAGCAGCAAGGCGGTGTCCACCGGGGGGCTGTTTTTT.